Presented here are 18 T cell receptor beta chains from one specimen sequenced in a study of blood T cell repertoires in COVID-19. Generated by immunoSEQ multiplex PCR, the TCRdb table keeps only in-frame clones and is missing some. Of 250,000 to 300,000 clones in the sample, around 81% were seen once. The material sequenced was peripheral blood. The receptors were sampled from a woman aged 55-75 years with active or convalescent COVID-19.

For the CDR3, the DNA is TGTGCCAGCAGCGTGGGCACAGCCTCTGGAAACACCATATATTTT. Encoded protein: CASSVGTASGNTIYF. The gene calls are TRBV5-8 and TRBJ1-3; D is uncertain. This CDR3 comprises 15 residues. Trimming took 4 bases from V and 0 from J, leaving 11 bases between them. CDR1 and CDR2 from the germline V gene are SGHTS and YDEGEE.

V usage is TRBV2 and J usage is TRBJ2-1; 16 nucleotides agree with TRBD2. With 4 bases clipped from V and 7 bases from J, the junction kept 4 bases outside the gene matches. Germline V gene sequence: CDR1 SNHLY, CDR2 FYNNEI. The CDR3 runs to 16 residues. This CDR3 is CASSGLGLAGGNEQFF. CDR3 DNA sequence: TGTGCCAGCAGTGGTTTGGGACTAGCGGGGGGGAATGAGCAGTTCTTC.

The V and J genes are TRBV3-1 (or the pseudogene TRBV3-2) and TRBJ2-5, with 9 positions matching TRBD1. This CDR3 contains 17 residues. Germline CDR1 reads LGHDT; CDR2 reads YNNKEL (reference sequence). The trim removed 2 bases at V and 3 bases at J, leaving 10 bases unmatched. The CDR3 spells CASSQIRDRDIEETQYF. CDR3 DNA: TGTGCCAGCAGCCAAATCCGGGACAGGGACATTGAAGAGACCCAGTACTTC.

V usage is TRBV7-8 and J usage is TRBJ2-2, with D possibly TRBD2 on 6 matching bases. The CDR3 length is 15 residues. Trimming took 5 bases from V and 3 from J, leaving 13 bases between them. Germline loops: CDR1 SGHVS, CDR2 FQNEAQ. This CDR3 reads CASSVSGEDTGELFF. The CDR3 DNA is TGTGCCAGCAGCGTATCGGGGGAGGACACCGGGGAGCTGTTTTTT.

This CDR3 reads CASSPGGASNQPQHF. DNA for the CDR3: TGTGCCAGCAGCCCCGGAGGGGCTAGCAATCAGCCCCAGCATTTT. V gene TRBV6-6 combines with J gene TRBJ1-5, with D maybe TRBD1 (5 bases). V dropped 6 bases and J dropped 0 bases, with 12 bases sitting between them. The CDR3 runs to 15 residues. Per the germline V gene, CDR1 is MNHNY and CDR2 is SVGAGI (reference sequence).

The V gene is TRBV7-3, the J gene TRBJ2-2, with a possible D match to TRBD2 (5 bases). CDR1 and CDR2 (germline): SGHTA, FQGTGA. The CDR3 has 15 residues. V lost 3 bases and J lost 4, with 12 bases in between. CDR3 nucleotides: TGTGCCAGCAGCTTGACGGGAACGGTCACCGGGGAGCTGTTTTTT. Translated: CASSLTGTVTGELFF.

V usage is TRBV7-6 and J usage is TRBJ1-1; D might be TRBD1 (5 bases). Trimming removed 0 bases at V and 4 bases at J, with 9 bases between. The CDR3 totals 14 residues. Germline V gives CDR1 SGHVS, CDR2 FNYEAQ. In nucleotides, the CDR3 is TGTGCCAGCAGCTTAGCCCAGGACATCACTGAAGCTTTCTTT. It encodes CASSLAQDITEAFF.

V gene TRBV7-9 combines with J gene TRBJ2-1; 8 nucleotides match TRBD2. This CDR3 comprises 15 residues. Trimming at V came to 7 bases and at J to 6 bases, leaving 11 bases not matched to a gene. CDR1 and CDR2 (germline): SEHNR, FQNEAQ (reference sequence). CDR3 DNA: TGTGCCAGCAACCGGAGGGCGGGGGGCCTCAATGAGCAGTTCTTC. This sequence encodes CASNRRAGGLNEQFF.

V gene TRBV11-3 combines with J gene TRBJ1-6; D is unclear. The V and J ends lost 0 bases and 5 bases respectively, with 5 bases between them. The CDR3 spans 14 residues. Germline-derived CDR1 and CDR2 are SGHNT and YENEEA. CDR3 in amino acids: CASSLDSNNSPLHF. In nucleotides, the CDR3 is TGTGCCAGCAGCTTAGACAGTAATAATTCACCCCTCCACTTT.

The rearrangement joins TRBV6-1 to TRBJ2-7; D is unclear. This CDR3 contains 12 residues. The V and J ends lost 2 bases and 3 bases respectively, with 5 bases between them. The germline V gene has CDR1 MNHNS and CDR2 SASEGT. CDR3 coding DNA: TGTGCCAGCAGTGAACCCGTCTACGAGCAGTACTTC. As protein: CASSEPVYEQYF.

The rearrangement joins TRBV15 to TRBJ2-1; 10 positions agree with TRBD2. The CDR3 sequence is 17 residues long. Unmatched junction bases numbered 12, after V lost 1 base and J lost 9 bases. The V gene's germline CDR1 is LNHNV and CDR2 YYDKDF (reference sequence). CDR3 DNA sequence: TGTGCCACCAGCAGAGCGGGGCCAGCGGGGGGGCCTGGTGAGCAGTTCTTC. Translating it yields CATSRAGPAGGPGEQFF.

The chain is built from TRBV19 and TRBJ2-7; possible D gene TRBD1, 5 bases. Trimming pared 5 bases from V and 5 bases from J, leaving 13 bases between. The CDR3 consists of 13 residues. Germline V lookup: CDR1 LNHDA, CDR2 SQIVND (reference sequence). The CDR3 coding sequence is TGTGCCAGTAGTTCTCAGGGTTTCCACGAGCAGTACTTC. Amino acids: CASSSQGFHEQYF.

The V call is TRBV10-2, the J call TRBJ1-2; D perhaps matches TRBD1 (5 bases). In germline, CDR1 is WSHSY, CDR2 SAAADI. The CDR3 totals 14 residues. V lost 1 base to trimming and J lost 2 bases, with 8 bases between them. The CDR3: CASSEFAGNYGYTF. Written as DNA, the CDR3 is TGCGCCAGCAGTGAGTTCGCAGGGAACTATGGCTACACCTTC.

This sequence joins TRBV2 and TRBJ1-3, with D perhaps matching TRBD1 (5 bases). V dropped 6 bases and J dropped 4 bases, with 10 bases sitting between them. Germline CDR1 is SNHLY and CDR2 is FYNNEI. This CDR3 has 13 residues. CDR3 protein: CASRAGSGNTIYF. CDR3 coding DNA: TGTGCCAGCAGGGCAGGGTCAGGAAACACCATATATTTT.

The V gene is TRBV30, the J gene TRBJ1-5, with D maybe TRBD1 (6 bases). Germline loops: CDR1 GTSNPN, CDR2 SVGIG (reference sequence). The CDR3 contains 15 residues. V shed 1 base and J shed 7 bases, with 17 bases lying between them. CDR3 in amino acids: CAWSAPTGLHQPQHF. In nucleotides, the CDR3 is TGTGCCTGGAGTGCCCCGACAGGTCTTCACCAGCCCCAGCATTTT.

The chain combines TRBV27 with TRBJ1-5, with a tentative D call TRBD1 (6 bases). The CDR3 runs 13 residues. The V end was cut by 4 bases, the J end by 6 bases, with 10 bases between. Germline V CDR1 and CDR2: MNHEY, SMNVEV (reference sequence). The CDR3 nucleotides read TGTGCCAGCAGTTCCCAGGGGATTCAGCCCCAGCATTTT. It is translated as CASSSQGIQPQHF.

This clone was detected only once. V gene TRBV7-9 combines with J gene TRBJ2-3; D is perhaps TRBD2 (6 bases). The V end lost 7 bases, the J end lost 2 bases, and 25 bases lay between the germline ends. Germline V CDR1 and CDR2: SEHNR, FQNEAQ (reference sequence). CDR3 length: 18 amino acids. The CDR3 is CASTLLLAYLKNTDTQYF. CDR3 DNA sequence: TGTGCCAGCACCCTCCTCCTAGCGTACCTCAAAAACACAGATACGCAGTATTTT.

This clone is a singleton in its sample. V gene TRBV7-2 combines with J gene TRBJ1-5; 7 nucleotides agree with TRBD1. Trimming cost V 5 bases and J 2 bases; bases outside gene matches: 6. The CDR3 has 15 residues. Per germline, CDR1 SGHTA and CDR2 FQGNSA. The DNA of the CDR3 is TGTGCCAGCAGCCGGGACAGCGGACGCAATCAGCCCCAGCATTTT. It yields the protein CASSRDSGRNQPQHF. The variable domain in full, with the rest retrieved from reference TRBV7-2 and TRBJ1-5, is GAGVSQSPSNKVTEKGKDVELRCDPISGHTALYWYRQSLGQGLEFLIYFQGNSAPDKSGLPSDRFSAERTGGSVSTLTIQRTQQEDSAVYLCASSRDSGRNQPQHFGDGTRLSIL.